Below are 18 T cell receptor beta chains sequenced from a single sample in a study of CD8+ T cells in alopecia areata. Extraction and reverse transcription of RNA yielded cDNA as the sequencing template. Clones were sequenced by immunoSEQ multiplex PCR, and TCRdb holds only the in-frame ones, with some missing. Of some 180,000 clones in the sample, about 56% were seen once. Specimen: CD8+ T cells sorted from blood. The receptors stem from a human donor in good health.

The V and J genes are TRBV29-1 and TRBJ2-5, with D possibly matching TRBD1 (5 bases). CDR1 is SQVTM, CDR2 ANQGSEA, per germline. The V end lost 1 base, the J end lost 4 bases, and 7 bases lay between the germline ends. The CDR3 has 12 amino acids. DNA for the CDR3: TGCAGCGTTGAAGGTCAGGGAGAGACCCAGTACTTC. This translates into CSVEGQGETQYF.

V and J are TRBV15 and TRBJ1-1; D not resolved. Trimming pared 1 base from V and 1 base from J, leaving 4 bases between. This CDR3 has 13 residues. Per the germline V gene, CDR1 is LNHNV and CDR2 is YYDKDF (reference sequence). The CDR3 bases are TGTGCCACCAGCAGAGGAGAGAACACTGAAGCTTTCTTT. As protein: CATSRGENTEAFF.

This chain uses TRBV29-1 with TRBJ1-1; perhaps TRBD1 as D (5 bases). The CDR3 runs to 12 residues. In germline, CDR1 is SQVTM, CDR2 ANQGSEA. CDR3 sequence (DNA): TGCGCCGGAGGGGATCCGAACACTGAAGCTTTCTTT. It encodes CAGGDPNTEAFF.

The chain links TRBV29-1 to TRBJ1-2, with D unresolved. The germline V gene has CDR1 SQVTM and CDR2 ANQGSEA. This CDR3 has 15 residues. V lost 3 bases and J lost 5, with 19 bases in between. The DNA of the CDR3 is TGCAGCGTTGAGACCCCCGAGGGCCAACTGTATGGCTACACCTTC. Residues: CSVETPEGQLYGYTF.

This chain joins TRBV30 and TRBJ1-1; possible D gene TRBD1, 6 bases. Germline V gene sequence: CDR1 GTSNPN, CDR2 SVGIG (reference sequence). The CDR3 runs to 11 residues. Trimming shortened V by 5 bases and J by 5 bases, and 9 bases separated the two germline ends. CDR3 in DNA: TGTGCCTGGGCCAGGGGAACTGAAGCTTTCTTT. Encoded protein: CAWARGTEAFF. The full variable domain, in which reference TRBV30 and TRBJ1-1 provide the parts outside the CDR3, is SQTIHQWPATLVQPVGSPLSLECTVEGTSNPNLYWYRQAAGRGLQLLFYSVGIGQISSEVPQNLSASRPQDRQFILSSKKLLLSDSGFYLCAWARGTEAFFGQGTRLTVV.

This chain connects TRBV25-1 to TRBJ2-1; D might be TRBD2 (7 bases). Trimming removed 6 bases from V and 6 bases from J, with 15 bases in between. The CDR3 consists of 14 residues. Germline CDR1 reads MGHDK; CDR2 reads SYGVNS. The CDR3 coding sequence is TGTGCCAGCAGCACGGGGGGCAAGTTCAATGAGCAGTTCTTC. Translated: CASSTGGKFNEQFF.

Written as DNA, the CDR3 is TGCGCCAGCAGCGGGGGACTGGGGGAGCAGTACTTC. Residues: CASSGGLGEQYF. J is TRBJ2-7 and V is TRBV5-1, with D possibly matching TRBD2 (6 bases). The length of the CDR3 is 12 residues. The V and J ends lost 4 bases and 7 bases respectively, with 12 bases between them. CDR1 is SGHRS and CDR2 is YFSETQ in the germline V gene.

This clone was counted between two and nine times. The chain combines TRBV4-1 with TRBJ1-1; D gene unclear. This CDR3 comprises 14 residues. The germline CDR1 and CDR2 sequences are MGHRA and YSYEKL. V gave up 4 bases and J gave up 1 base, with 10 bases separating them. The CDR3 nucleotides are TGCGCCAGCAGCCCATACGAGGGGAACACTGAAGCTTTCTTT. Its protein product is CASSPYEGNTEAFF.

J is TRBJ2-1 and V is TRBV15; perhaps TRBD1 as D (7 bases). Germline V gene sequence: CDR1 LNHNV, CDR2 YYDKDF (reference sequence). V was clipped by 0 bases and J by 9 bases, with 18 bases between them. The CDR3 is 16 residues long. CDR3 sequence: CATSREGQWKGGEQFF. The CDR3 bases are TGTGCCACCAGCAGAGAGGGACAGTGGAAGGGGGGTGAGCAGTTCTTC.

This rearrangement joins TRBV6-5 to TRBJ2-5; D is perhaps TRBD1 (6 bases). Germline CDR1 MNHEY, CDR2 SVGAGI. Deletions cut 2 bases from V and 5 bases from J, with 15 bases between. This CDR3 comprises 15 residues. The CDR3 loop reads CASSYGQGLYETQYF. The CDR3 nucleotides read TGTGCCAGCAGTTACGGGCAGGGGCTTTACGAGACCCAGTACTTC.

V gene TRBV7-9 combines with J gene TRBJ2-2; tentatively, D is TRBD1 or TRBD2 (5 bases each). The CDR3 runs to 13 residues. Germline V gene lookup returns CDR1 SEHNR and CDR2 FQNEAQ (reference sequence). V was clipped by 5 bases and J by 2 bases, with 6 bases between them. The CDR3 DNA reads TGTGCCAGCAGCCGGGACAACACCGGGGAGCTGTTTTTT. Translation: CASSRDNTGELFF.

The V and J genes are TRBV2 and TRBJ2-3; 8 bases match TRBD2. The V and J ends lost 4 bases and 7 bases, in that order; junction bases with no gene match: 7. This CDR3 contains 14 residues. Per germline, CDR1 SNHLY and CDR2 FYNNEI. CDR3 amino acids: CASSGETSEYTQYF. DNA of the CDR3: TGTGCCAGCAGTGGGGAGACTAGCGAATATACGCAGTATTTT.

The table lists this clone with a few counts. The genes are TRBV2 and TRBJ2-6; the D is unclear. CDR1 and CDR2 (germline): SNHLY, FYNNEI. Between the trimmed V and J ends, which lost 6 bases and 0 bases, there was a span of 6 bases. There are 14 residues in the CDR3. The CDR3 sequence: CASRTSSGANVLTF. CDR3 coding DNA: TGTGCCAGCAGGACTTCCTCTGGGGCCAACGTCCTGACTTTC.

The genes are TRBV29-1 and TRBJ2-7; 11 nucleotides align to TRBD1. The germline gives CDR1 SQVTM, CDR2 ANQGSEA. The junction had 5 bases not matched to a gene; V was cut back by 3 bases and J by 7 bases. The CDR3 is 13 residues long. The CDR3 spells CSVDGTGGEEQYF. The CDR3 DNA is TGCAGCGTTGATGGGACAGGGGGTGAAGAGCAGTACTTC.

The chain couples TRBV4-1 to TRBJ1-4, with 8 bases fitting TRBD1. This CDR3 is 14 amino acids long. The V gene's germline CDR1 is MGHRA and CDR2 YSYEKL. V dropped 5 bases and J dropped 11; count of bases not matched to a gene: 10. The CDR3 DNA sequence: TGCGCCAGCAGCGTCACTCAGGGGGCTTGGAAACTGTTTTTT. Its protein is CASSVTQGAWKLFF.

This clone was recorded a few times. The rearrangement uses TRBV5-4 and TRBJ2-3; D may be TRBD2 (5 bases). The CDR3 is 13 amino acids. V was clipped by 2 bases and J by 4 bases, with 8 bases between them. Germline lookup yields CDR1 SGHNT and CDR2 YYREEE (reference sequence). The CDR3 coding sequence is TGTGCCAGCAGCTTTGAGGGCGCAGATACGCAGTATTTT. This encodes CASSFEGADTQYF.

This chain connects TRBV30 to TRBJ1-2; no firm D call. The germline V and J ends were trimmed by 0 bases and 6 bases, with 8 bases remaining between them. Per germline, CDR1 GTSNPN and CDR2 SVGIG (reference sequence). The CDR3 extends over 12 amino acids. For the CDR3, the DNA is TGTGCCTGGAGTGTAAGCGGGAATGGCTACACCTTC. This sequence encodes CAWSVSGNGYTF. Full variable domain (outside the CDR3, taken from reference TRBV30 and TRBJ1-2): SQTIHQWPATLVQPVGSPLSLECTVEGTSNPNLYWYRQAAGRGLQLLFYSVGIGQISSEVPQNLSASRPQDRQFILSSKKLLLSDSGFYLCAWSVSGNGYTFGSGTRLTVV.

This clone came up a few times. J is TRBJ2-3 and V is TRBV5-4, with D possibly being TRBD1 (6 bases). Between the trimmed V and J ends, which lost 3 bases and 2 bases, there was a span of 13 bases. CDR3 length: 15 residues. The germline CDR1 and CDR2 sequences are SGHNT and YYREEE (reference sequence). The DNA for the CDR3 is TGTGCCAGCAGCTCTCCAGGGGCATTCACAGATACGCAGTATTTT. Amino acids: CASSSPGAFTDTQYF. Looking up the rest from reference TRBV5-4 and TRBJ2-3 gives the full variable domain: ETGVTQSPTHLIKTRGQQVTLRCSSQSGHNTVSWYQQALGQGPQFIFQYYREEENGRGNFPPRFSGLQFPNYSSELNVNALELDDSALYLCASSSPGAFTDTQYFGPGTRLTVL.